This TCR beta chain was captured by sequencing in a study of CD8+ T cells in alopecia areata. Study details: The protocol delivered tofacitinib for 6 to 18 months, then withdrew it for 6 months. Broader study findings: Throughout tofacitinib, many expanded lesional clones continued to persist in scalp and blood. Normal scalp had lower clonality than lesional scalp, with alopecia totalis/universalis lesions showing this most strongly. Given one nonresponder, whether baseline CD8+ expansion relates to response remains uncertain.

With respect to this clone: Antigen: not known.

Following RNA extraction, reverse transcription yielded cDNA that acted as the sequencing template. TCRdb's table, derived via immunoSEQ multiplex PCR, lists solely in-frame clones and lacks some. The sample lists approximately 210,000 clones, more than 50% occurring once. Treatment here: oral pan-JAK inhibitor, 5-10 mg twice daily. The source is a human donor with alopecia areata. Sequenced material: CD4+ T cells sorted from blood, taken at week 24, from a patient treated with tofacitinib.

The CDR3 is CASSSSTREQYF. Written as DNA, the CDR3 is TGTGCCAGCAGCTCCTCGACTCGTGAGCAGTACTTC. The rearrangement uses TRBV11-2 and TRBJ2-7; D gene uncertain. Germline lookup yields CDR1 SGHAT and CDR2 FQNNGV. The V gene lost 4 bases and the J gene lost 7 bases, with 11 bases spanning the gap. This CDR3 region has 12 residues.